This TCR beta chain was sequenced for a study of CD8+ T cells in alopecia areata. CDR1 and CDR2 (germline): SNHLY, FYNNEI. The CDR3 has 12 amino acids. The V end was cut by 9 bases, the J end by 0 bases, with 3 bases between. RNA, once extracted, was reverse transcribed into cDNA for use as the sequencing template. TCRdb keeps only in-frame clones here, not all; method: immunoSEQ multiplex PCR. There are some 96,000 clones in the sample; approximately 60% occur only once, and 15% lies in the top ten. Treatment here: oral pan-JAK inhibitor, 5-10 mg twice daily. The sample consisted of CD8+ T cells sorted from blood, taken at week 4, from a patient treated with tofacitinib. The TCR sequence derives from a human donor with alopecia areata. The chain links TRBV2 to TRBJ2-6; D uncertain. The CDR3 is CARLSGANVLTF. The CDR3 region has the DNA TGTGCCAGACTCTCTGGGGCCAACGTCCTGACTTTC. Full variable domain (rest looked up from reference TRBV2 and TRBJ2-6): EPEVTQTPSHQVTQMGQEVILRCVPISNHLYFYWYRQILGQKVEFLVSFYNNEISEKSEIFDDQFSVERPDGSNFTLKIRSTKLEDSAMYFCARLSGANVLTFGAGSRLTVL.